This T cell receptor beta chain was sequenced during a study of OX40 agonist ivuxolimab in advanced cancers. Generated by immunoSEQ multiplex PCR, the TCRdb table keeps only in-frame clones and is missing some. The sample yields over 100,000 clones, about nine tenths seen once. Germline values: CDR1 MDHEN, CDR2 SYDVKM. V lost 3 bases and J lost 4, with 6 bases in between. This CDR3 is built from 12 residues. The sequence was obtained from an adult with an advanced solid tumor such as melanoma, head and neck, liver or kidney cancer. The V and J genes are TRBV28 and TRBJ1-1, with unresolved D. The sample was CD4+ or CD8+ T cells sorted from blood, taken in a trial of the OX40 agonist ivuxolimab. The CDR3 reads CASSFRTTEAFF. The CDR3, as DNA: TGTGCCAGCAGTTTTCGGACCACTGAAGCTTTCTTT.